One sample yielded the 28 T cell receptor beta chains listed below, sequenced in a study of blood T cell repertoires in COVID-19. Generated by immunoSEQ multiplex PCR, the TCRdb table keeps only in-frame clones and is missing some. This sample yields approximately 230,000 clones, of which about four fifths are seen a single time; roughly 9.8% belongs to the top ten. The specimen sequenced was peripheral blood. The receptor set was obtained from a man older than 75 with acute or convalescent COVID-19.

This chain links TRBV5-1 with TRBJ2-5; TRBD2 aligns across 8 bases. Unmatched junction bases numbered 4, after V lost 4 bases and J lost 5 bases. The CDR3 length is 13 residues. Germline-derived CDR1 and CDR2 are SGHRS and YFSETQ. In nucleotides, the CDR3 is TGCGCCAGCAGCCGGGGGGGAGAGGAGACCCAGTACTTC. It encodes CASSRGGEETQYF.

This clone was seen just once. At one boundary the junction diverges from the germline segment, which might be a read error. The rearrangement joins TRBV2 to TRBJ2-7; 9 bases fit TRBD2. The length of the CDR3 is 14 residues. Looked up from germline, CDR1 is SNHLY and CDR2 is FYNNEI. CDR3 loop: CASRSQREVGLPPF. The CDR3 DNA follows: TGTGCCAGCAGGAGCCAGCGGGAGGTCGGGCTACCCCCCTTC.

This clone has a handful of counts. The chain joins TRBV4-1 to TRBJ1-3, with 8 bases identical to TRBD1. The germline gives CDR1 MGHRA, CDR2 YSYEKL. CDR3 length equals 17 residues. V lost 1 base, J lost 2 bases, and 7 bases stayed unmatched. CDR3 sequence (DNA): TGCGCCAGCAGCCAAGGGTGGCAGGGGGCAACTGGAAACACCATATATTTT. Amino acid sequence: CASSQGWQGATGNTIYF.

V gene TRBV24-1 combines with J gene TRBJ2-3; D not resolved. Looked up from germline, CDR1 is KGHDR and CDR2 is SFDVKD. This CDR3 has 17 amino acids. With 0 bases removed from V and 0 bases from J, the gap between germline ends came to 12 bases. The CDR3 spells CATSDLRSSTSTDTQYF. The CDR3 nucleotides are TGTGCCACCAGTGATTTGCGGTCCTCGACTAGCACAGATACGCAGTATTTT.

This rearrangement joins TRBV6-1 to TRBJ1-5; D not certain. This CDR3 spans 15 amino acids. Germline V gene lookup returns CDR1 MNHNS and CDR2 SASEGT. Deletions cut 2 bases from V and 7 bases from J, with 15 bases between. As DNA, the CDR3 is TGTGCCAGCAGTGAAAGCACAGCCCTCAGACAGCCCCAGCATTTT. Translation: CASSESTALRQPQHF.

This chain uses TRBV28 with TRBJ1-5, with TRBD1 as a possible D gene (5 bases). This CDR3 contains 14 residues. V lost 5 bases and J 5 bases, leaving 13 bases between the germline ends. CDR1 and CDR2 (germline): MDHEN, SYDVKM. CDR3 region: CASSVGGGDQPQHF. The CDR3, as DNA: TGTGCCAGCAGTGTCGGCGGGGGGGATCAGCCCCAGCATTTT.

This clone appeared a few times. The V and J genes are TRBV27 and TRBJ1-3; D not resolved. CDR1 and CDR2 (germline): MNHEY, SMNVEV (reference sequence). The CDR3 extends over 14 amino acids. Trimming cost V 6 bases and J 0 bases, with 9 bases left between them. CDR3 DNA: TGTGCCAGCAGCCTTTTCTCCTCTGGAAACACCATATATTTT. Translation gives CASSLFSSGNTIYF.

The chain has TRBV28 and TRBJ1-5, with D tentatively TRBD1 (5 bases). This CDR3 spans 14 amino acids. In germline, CDR1 is MDHEN, CDR2 SYDVKM. Trimming cost V 8 bases and J 0 bases, with 11 bases left between them. This CDR3 reads CASRPGLSNQPQHF. In DNA, the CDR3 is TGTGCCAGCCGCCCGGGACTTAGCAATCAGCCCCAGCATTTT.

The genes are TRBV19 and TRBJ1-5; the D gene is possibly TRBD1 (5 bases). Germline V gene data show CDR1 as LNHDA and CDR2 as SQIVND (reference sequence). V was pared by 3 bases and J by 0 bases, with 9 bases between. This CDR3 contains 15 residues. The CDR3 DNA is TGTGCCAGTAGTATTGCAGGGTATAGCAATCAGCCCCAGCATTTT. It codes for CASSIAGYSNQPQHF.

The chain carries TRBV18 and TRBJ1-5, with TRBD1 as a possible D gene (6 bases). The CDR3 is 14 residues long. Trimming left V 3 bases short and J 9 bases short, with 15 bases between. In germline, CDR1 is KGHSH, CDR2 LQKENI. In DNA, the CDR3 is TGTGCCAGCTCACCGAGGACAGATTCCTGGCCCCAGCATTTT. As protein: CASSPRTDSWPQHF.

CDR3 nucleotides: TGTGCCAGCAGCTTGGTCCGGGACACAAACATTCAGTACTTC. It encodes CASSLVRDTNIQYF. This chain links TRBV5-4 with TRBJ2-4; possible D gene TRBD1, 6 bases. Germline V lookup: CDR1 SGHNT, CDR2 YYREEE (reference sequence). This CDR3 has 14 amino acids. V lost 0 bases to trimming and J lost 6 bases, with 10 bases between them. The full variable domain, its missing parts supplied by reference TRBV5-4 and TRBJ2-4, is ETGVTQSPTHLIKTRGQQVTLRCSSQSGHNTVSWYQQALGQGPQFIFQYYREEENGRGNFPPRFSGLQFPNYSSELNVNALELDDSALYLCASSLVRDTNIQYFGAGTRLSVL.

This clone was seen once. The rearrangement links TRBV2 to TRBJ1-4; D is unclear. The ends were cut back, 6 bases at V and 8 bases at J, with 13 bases in the middle. This CDR3 has 13 residues. CDR1 is SNHLY and CDR2 is FYNNEI in the germline V gene. The chain's CDR3 is CASRPGATEKLFF. CDR3 DNA: TGTGCCAGCAGGCCGGGAGCTACAGAAAAACTGTTTTTT. Supplemented by reference TRBV2 and TRBJ1-4, the full variable domain reads EPEVTQTPSHQVTQMGQEVILRCVPISNHLYFYWYRQILGQKVEFLVSFYNNEISEKSEIFDDQFSVERPDGSNFTLKIRSTKLEDSAMYFCASRPGATEKLFFGSGTQLSVL.

This clone was seen once. V usage is TRBV28 and J usage is TRBJ2-7; D is unclear. V was pared by 5 bases and J by 2 bases, with 7 bases between. This CDR3 has 12 residues. Per the germline V gene, CDR1 is MDHEN and CDR2 is SYDVKM. The CDR3 sequence is CASSPQAYEQYF. In DNA form, the CDR3 reads TGTGCCAGCAGTCCTCAGGCCTACGAGCAGTACTTC.

The rearrangement uses TRBV9 and TRBJ2-3; 8 positions match TRBD2. V lost 4 bases to trimming and J lost 1 base; unmatched junction nucleotides: 8. The CDR3 runs 16 residues. From germline, CDR1 is SGDLS and CDR2 YYNGEE. The DNA of the CDR3 is TGTGCCAGCAGCCCGGGACTAGTTGGGGGCACAGATACGCAGTATTTT. Translation gives CASSPGLVGGTDTQYF.

The V and J genes are TRBV18 and TRBJ1-5, with no clear D. This CDR3 region has 13 residues. Trimming left V 7 bases short and J 0 bases short, with 7 bases between. Germline CDR1 KGHSH, CDR2 LQKENI. CDR3 protein: CASLADSNQPQHF. The CDR3 DNA reads as TGTGCCAGCTTAGCGGATAGCAATCAGCCCCAGCATTTT.

The chain couples TRBV27 to TRBJ1-1, with 8 nucleotides matching TRBD1. This CDR3 is 16 amino acids long. Germline lookup yields CDR1 MNHEY and CDR2 SMNVEV (reference sequence). The ends lost 5 bases at V and 2 bases at J; junction bases unmatched: 10. The CDR3 protein is CASSPSGAGGNTEAFF. The DNA for the CDR3 is TGTGCCAGCAGTCCCTCCGGGGCAGGGGGCAACACTGAAGCTTTCTTT.

This clone was recorded a few times. V and J are TRBV5-1 and TRBJ1-2; TRBD1 matches 7 bases. Germline loops: CDR1 SGHRS, CDR2 YFSETQ. The J segment lost 6 bases and the V segment lost 2 bases, leaving 7 bases of the junction unmatched. There are 14 residues in the CDR3. The CDR3 loop is CASSFSGQRDGYTF. CDR3 in DNA: TGCGCCAGCAGCTTCTCGGGACAGCGAGATGGCTACACCTTC.

The chain is built from TRBV28 and TRBJ2-3; no clear D gene. Germline loops: CDR1 MDHEN, CDR2 SYDVKM. V dropped 5 bases and J dropped 2 bases, with 11 bases sitting between them. The CDR3 is 14 amino acids. CDR3 protein: CASSPTYPTDTQYF. The CDR3 DNA is TGTGCCAGCAGTCCTACCTACCCCACAGATACGCAGTATTTT.

The chain joins TRBV6-5 to TRBJ1-5; D not resolved. V lost 7 bases and J lost 5, with 3 bases in between. Germline lookup yields CDR1 MNHEY and CDR2 SVGAGI. There are 10 residues in the CDR3. Written as DNA, the CDR3 is TGTGCCAGCACTGATCAGCCCCAGCATTTT. Translated, it gives CASTDQPQHF.

The chain combines TRBV19 with TRBJ1-6; TRBD1 might be the D (5 bases). The germline V gene encodes CDR1 LNHDA and CDR2 SQIVND (reference sequence). This CDR3 has 16 amino acids. Trimming removed 6 bases at V and 3 bases at J, with 15 bases between. As DNA, the CDR3 is TGTGCCAGTAGAGAGGCTACAGGAAACTATAATTCACCCCTCCACTTT. It specifies CASREATGNYNSPLHF.

The chain joins TRBV27 to TRBJ2-2, with TRBD2 identical over 13 bases. Germline V gives CDR1 MNHEY, CDR2 SMNVEV (reference sequence). This CDR3 is built from 18 residues. V lost 3 bases to trimming and J lost 3 bases; unmatched junction nucleotides: 7. CDR3 loop: CASSFSRGLAGHTGELFF. The CDR3 DNA reads TGTGCCAGCAGTTTCTCGAGGGGACTAGCGGGACACACCGGGGAGCTGTTTTTT.

The rearrangement uses TRBV5-1 and TRBJ1-2, with a tentative D call TRBD1 (5 bases). There are 14 residues in the CDR3. V lost 5 bases to trimming and J lost 2 bases, with 13 bases between them. Per the germline V gene, CDR1 is SGHRS and CDR2 is YFSETQ. CDR3 DNA: TGCGCCAGCAGGCCGGCCCGACAGAACTATGGCTACACCTTC. As protein: CASRPARQNYGYTF.

The V call is TRBV28, the J call TRBJ2-4, with D possibly being TRBD1 (6 bases). The CDR3 extends over 15 amino acids. Germline CDR1 is MDHEN and CDR2 is SYDVKM. Trimming shortened V by 5 bases and J by 1 base, and 12 bases separated the two germline ends. DNA for the CDR3: TGTGCCAGCAGTGGGGCAGGGGCGGCCAAAAACATTCAGTACTTC. Translation: CASSGAGAAKNIQYF. The full variable domain, with the rest looked up from reference TRBV28 and TRBJ2-4, is DVKVTQSSRYLVKRTGEKVFLECVQDMDHENMFWYRQDPGLGLRLIYFSYDVKMKEKGDIPEGYSVSREKKERFSLILESASTNQTSMYLCASSGAGAAKNIQYFGAGTRLSVL.

In this sample, this clone turned up once. V is TRBV6-1 and J is TRBJ2-1; 10 nucleotides align to TRBD2. The CDR3 has 17 residues. Germline CDR1 MNHNS, CDR2 SASEGT. The V gene end was trimmed by 0 bases and the J gene end by 9 bases; junction bases not matched to a gene: 11. CDR3 in amino acids: CASSEALPAGGLGEQFF. CDR3 bases: TGTGCCAGCAGTGAAGCCCTGCCAGCGGGGGGGCTCGGTGAGCAGTTCTTC.

The chain recombines TRBV7-2 with TRBJ2-1; D is uncertain. CDR1 is SGHTA and CDR2 is FQGNSA in the germline V gene. Trimming cost V 2 bases and J 7 bases, with 6 bases left between them. The CDR3 runs 12 residues. This chain's CDR3 is CASSLYINEQFF. The CDR3 DNA reads as TGTGCCAGCAGCTTATATATTAATGAGCAGTTCTTC.

This clone was seen just once. J is TRBJ2-7 and V is TRBV28; 7 bases match TRBD1. V shed 2 bases, J shed 3 bases, and the junction held 16 bases outside the gene matches. The CDR3 sequence is 18 residues long. Germline loops: CDR1 MDHEN, CDR2 SYDVKM. CDR3 in DNA: TGTGCCAGCAGTTTAGTCCCGGACAGGCCGGTTTCAAGCTACGAGCAGTACTTC. This encodes CASSLVPDRPVSSYEQYF.

The CDR3 DNA reads as TGCGCCAGCAGCCACGGACTAGCGGGAGTAGCCTACAATGAGCAGTTCTTC. This codes for CASSHGLAGVAYNEQFF. This chain joins TRBV4-1 and TRBJ2-1, with TRBD2 identical over 13 bases. The CDR3 loop spans 17 amino acids. The germline CDR1 and CDR2 sequences are MGHRA and YSYEKL. V was clipped by 3 bases and J by 2 bases; unmatched bases: 4.

The chain carries TRBV6-5 and TRBJ2-1; 10 bases map to TRBD1. CDR1 is MNHEY and CDR2 is SVGAGI in the germline V gene. The J segment lost 3 bases and the V segment lost 7 bases, leaving 6 bases of the junction unmatched. The length of the CDR3 is 15 residues. DNA for the CDR3: TGTGCCAGCAAACCGGGACAGGGGCTCTACAATGAGCAGTTCTTC. Protein: CASKPGQGLYNEQFF.